This entry concerns a single T cell receptor (beta chain). Its antigen remains unidentified. A junction boundary mismatches the germline segment, possibly from a read error. The sample comes from a study of T cell repertoires in cytomegalovirus infection. On the study more broadly: From public TCR beta signatures came an indication of both CMV infection and matching HLA type.

General study findings and limits: Public TCR beta family frequency separated CMV-and-HLA carriers, including in an independent cohort. The response measured ex vivo was dominated by TCR beta clonotypes (HLA-C-restricted and CMV-specific).

Germline V lookup: CDR1 MDHEN, CDR2 SYDVKM. CDR3 size: 15 residues. TCRdb re-called the reads with MiXCR, one entry per CDR3 protein. The sample lists more than 400,000 distinct CDR3 sequences, 26% occurring once. Sequenced material: PBMCs. This sequence joins TRBV28 and TRBJ2-7, with D tentatively TRBD1 (6 bases). This TCR came from a human donor in good health (CMV status not recorded). Some clones in this sample may be carry-over from other donors' samples. CDR3 region: CASSLSFPPLQGLNF. CDR3 coding DNA: TGTGCCAGCAGTTTATCGTTCCCCCCACTACAGGGTCTGAACTTC.